A selection of T cell receptor beta chains follows, all from one sample in a study of blood T cell repertoires in COVID-19. The table came from immunoSEQ multiplex PCR; TCRdb's copy has only in-frame clones and leaves some out. The sample shows a few hundred thousand clones, about 85% of them seen only once. Sequenced sample: PBMCs or T cells enriched from blood (not recorded which). The receptors were gathered from a woman between 45 and 65 years old who had been exposed to COVID-19. Both conserved end residues are part of each CDR3. A D gene is named only where the DNA matches it firmly. Size is omitted from some rows. Given values are once, few, many or a class for expanded clones.

TGTGCCAGCAGTGTTTTGGGGGCTAATTCACCCCTCCACTTT	CASSVLGANSPLHF	-	TRBJ1-6	TRBV2	-
TGCGCCAGCAGCCAAGAGGAGATGAGGGAAGCCCCCTCAGATACGCAGTATTTT	CASSQEEMREAPSDTQYF	-	TRBJ2-3	TRBV4-3	-
TGTGCCATCAGTGGTCCAGCGGGTCGCGATGAGCAGTTCTTC	CAISGPAGRDEQFF	once	TRBJ2-1	TRBV10-3	-
TGTGCCAGCAGCTTTACCTACGAGCAGTACTTC	CASSFTYEQYF	-	TRBJ2-7	TRBV5-8	-
TGTGCCATCAGTGGACAGGGCCCTGAAGCTTTCTTT	CAISGQGPEAFF	-	TRBJ1-1	TRBV10-3	TRBD1
TGTGCCACCAGTACAGGGGACATGGATGGGGCCAACGTCCTGACTTTC	CATSTGDMDGANVLTF	-	TRBJ2-6	TRBV24-1	TRBD1
TGCGCCAGCAGCTCGGGAGCTCAGAACACTGAAGCTTTCTTT	CASSSGAQNTEAFF	-	TRBJ1-1	TRBV5-1	-
TGTGCCAGCAGCTTTAGCGGGGGGGCGGATACGCAGTATTTT	CASSFSGGADTQYF	-	TRBJ2-3	TRBV5-6	TRBD2
TGTGCCAGTAGGGAAACCGGGGTCTGGCCTAACTATGGCTACACCTTC	CASRETGVWPNYGYTF	-	TRBJ1-2	TRBV19	-
TGTGCCAGTAGTATTAGGCAGGGTAGCACTGAAGCTTTCTTT	CASSIRQGSTEAFF	-	TRBJ1-1	TRBV19	-
TGTGCCAGCACCCCCACAGGGGCCCCCTATGGCTACACCTTC	CASTPTGAPYGYTF	-	TRBJ1-2	TRBV6-5	TRBD1
TGTGCCAGCAGCCTGTACAGGGGGCGCTTCCAGGCGGGGAACACTGAAGCTTTCTTT	CASSLYRGRFQAGNTEAFF	-	TRBJ1-1	TRBV11-2	TRBD1
TGTGCCAGTAGTATCCCCCCGCGGGAGTCCTATAATTCACCCCTCCACTTT	CASSIPPRESYNSPLHF	-	TRBJ1-6	TRBV19	-
TGTGCCAGCAGTGAATGGAGCGGGTATAGCAATCAGCCCCAGCATTTT	CASSEWSGYSNQPQHF	-	TRBJ1-5	TRBV6-1	-